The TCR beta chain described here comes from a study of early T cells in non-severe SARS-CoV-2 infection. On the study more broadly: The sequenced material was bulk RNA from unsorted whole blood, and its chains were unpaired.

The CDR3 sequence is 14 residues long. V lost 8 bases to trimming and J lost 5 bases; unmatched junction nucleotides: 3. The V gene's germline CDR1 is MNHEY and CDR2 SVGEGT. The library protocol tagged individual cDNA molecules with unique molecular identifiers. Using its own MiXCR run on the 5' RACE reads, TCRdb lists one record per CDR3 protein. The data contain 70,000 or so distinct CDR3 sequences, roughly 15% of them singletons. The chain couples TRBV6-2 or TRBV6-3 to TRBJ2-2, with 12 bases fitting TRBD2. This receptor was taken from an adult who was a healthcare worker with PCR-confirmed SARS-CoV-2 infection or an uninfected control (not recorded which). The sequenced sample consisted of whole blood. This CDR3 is CASRLAGETGELFF. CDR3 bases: TGTGCCAGCCGACTAGCGGGGGAGACCGGGGAGCTGTTTTTT.